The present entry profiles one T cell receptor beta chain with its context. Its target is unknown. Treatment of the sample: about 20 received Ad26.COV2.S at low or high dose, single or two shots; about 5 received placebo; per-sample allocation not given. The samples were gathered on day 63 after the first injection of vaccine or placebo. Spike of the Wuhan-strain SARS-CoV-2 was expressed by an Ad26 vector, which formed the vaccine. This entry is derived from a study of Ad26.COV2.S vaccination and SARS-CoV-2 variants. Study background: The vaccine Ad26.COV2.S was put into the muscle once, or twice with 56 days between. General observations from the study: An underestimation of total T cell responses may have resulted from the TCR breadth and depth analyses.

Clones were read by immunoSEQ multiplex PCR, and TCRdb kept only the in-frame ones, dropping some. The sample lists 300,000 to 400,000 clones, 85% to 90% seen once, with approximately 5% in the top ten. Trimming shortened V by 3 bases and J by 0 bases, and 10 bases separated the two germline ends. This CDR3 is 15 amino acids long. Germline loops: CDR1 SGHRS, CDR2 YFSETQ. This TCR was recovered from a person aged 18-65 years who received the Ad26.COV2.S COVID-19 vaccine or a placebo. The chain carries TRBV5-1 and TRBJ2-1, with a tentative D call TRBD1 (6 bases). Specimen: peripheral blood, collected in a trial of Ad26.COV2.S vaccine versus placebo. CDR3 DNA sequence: TGCGCCAGCAGCTACAGGGAAAGCTCCTACAATGAGCAGTTCTTC. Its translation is CASSYRESSYNEQFF.